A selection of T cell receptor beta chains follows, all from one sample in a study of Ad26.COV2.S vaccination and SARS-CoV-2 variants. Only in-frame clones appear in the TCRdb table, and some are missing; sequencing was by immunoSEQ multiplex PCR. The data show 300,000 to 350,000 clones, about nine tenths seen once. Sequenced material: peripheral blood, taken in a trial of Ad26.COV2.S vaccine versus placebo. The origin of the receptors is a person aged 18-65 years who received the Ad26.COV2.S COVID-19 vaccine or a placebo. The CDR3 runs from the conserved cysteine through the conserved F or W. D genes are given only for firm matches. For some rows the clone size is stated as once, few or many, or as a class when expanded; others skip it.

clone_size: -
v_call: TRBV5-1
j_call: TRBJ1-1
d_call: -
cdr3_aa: CASSFSTSEAFF
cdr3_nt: TGCGCCAGCAGCTTCTCTACCTCAGAAGCTTTCTTT

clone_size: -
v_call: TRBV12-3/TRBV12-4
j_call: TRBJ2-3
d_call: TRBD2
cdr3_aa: CASNRGDADTQYF
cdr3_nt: TGTGCCAGCAATCGGGGGGACGCAGATACGCAGTATTTT

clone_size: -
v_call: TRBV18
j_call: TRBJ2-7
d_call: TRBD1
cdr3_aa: CASSRTGTGGSGEQYF
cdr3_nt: TGTGCCAGCTCACGGACCGGGACAGGGGGATCGGGCGAGCAGTACTTC

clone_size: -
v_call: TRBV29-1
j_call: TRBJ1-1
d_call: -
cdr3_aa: CSVEGLAGDGGAFF
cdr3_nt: TGCAGCGTTGAAGGTTTAGCGGGGGACGGGGGAGCTTTCTTT

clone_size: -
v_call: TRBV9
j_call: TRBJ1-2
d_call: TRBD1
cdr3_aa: CASSAGTGNYGYTF
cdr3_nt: TGTGCCAGCAGCGCGGGGACAGGGAACTATGGCTACACCTTC

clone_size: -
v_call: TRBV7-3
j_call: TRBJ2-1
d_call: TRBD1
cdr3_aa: CASSSGTAVSMQFF
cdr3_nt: TGTGCCAGCAGCTCCGGGACAGCCGTTTCAATGCAGTTCTTC

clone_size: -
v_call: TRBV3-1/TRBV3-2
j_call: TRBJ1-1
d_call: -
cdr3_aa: CASSQPRRGRLNTEAFF
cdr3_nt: TGTGCCAGCAGCCAACCCCGACGGGGACGCTTGAACACTGAAGCTTTCTTT

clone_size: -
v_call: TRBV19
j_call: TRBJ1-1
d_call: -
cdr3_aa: CASKGGEAFF
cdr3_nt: TGTGCCAGTAAAGGCGGTGAAGCTTTCTTT

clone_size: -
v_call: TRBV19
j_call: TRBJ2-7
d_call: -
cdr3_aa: CASSPGGGYEQYF
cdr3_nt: TGTGCCAGTAGCCCGGGTGGAGGCTACGAGCAGTACTTC

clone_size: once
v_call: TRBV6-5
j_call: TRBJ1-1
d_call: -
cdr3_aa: CASSNRDVSFTEAFF
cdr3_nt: TGTGCCAGCAGTAATAGGGACGTCTCTTTCACTGAAGCTTTCTTT

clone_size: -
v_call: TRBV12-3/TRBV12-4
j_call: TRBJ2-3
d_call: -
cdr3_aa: CASIPHMRDTQYF
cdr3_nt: TGTGCCAGCATTCCTCACATGCGAGATACGCAGTATTTT

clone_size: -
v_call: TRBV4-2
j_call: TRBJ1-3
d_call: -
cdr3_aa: CASSQEQADSGNTIYF
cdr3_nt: TGTGCCAGCAGCCAGGAACAGGCAGACTCTGGAAACACCATATATTTT

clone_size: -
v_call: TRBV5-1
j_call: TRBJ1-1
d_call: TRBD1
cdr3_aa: CASSLTGTDNTEAFF
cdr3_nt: TGCGCCAGCAGCTTGACCGGGACAGATAACACTGAAGCTTTCTTT

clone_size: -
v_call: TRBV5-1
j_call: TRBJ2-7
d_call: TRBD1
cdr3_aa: CASSSLQLQGAQSGEQYF
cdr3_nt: TGCGCCAGCAGCTCGTTACAATTACAGGGGGCCCAAAGTGGCGAGCAGTACTTC

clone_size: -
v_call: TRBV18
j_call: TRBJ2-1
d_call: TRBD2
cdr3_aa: CASSPPTSGYNEQFF
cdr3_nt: TGTGCCAGCTCACCACCAACTAGCGGCTACAATGAGCAGTTCTTC

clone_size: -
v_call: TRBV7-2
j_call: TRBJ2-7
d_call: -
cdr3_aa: CASSSEGGPSYEQYF
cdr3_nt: TGTGCCAGCAGCTCGGAAGGAGGGCCCTCCTACGAGCAGTACTTC

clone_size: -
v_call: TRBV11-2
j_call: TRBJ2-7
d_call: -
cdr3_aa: CASSLDYSYEQYF
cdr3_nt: TGTGCCAGCAGCTTAGATTACTCCTACGAGCAGTACTTC

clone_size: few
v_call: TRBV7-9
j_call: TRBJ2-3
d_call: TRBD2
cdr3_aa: CASSLVTSGRVDTQYF
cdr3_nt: TGTGCCAGCAGCTTGGTGACTAGCGGGAGGGTAGATACGCAGTATTTT

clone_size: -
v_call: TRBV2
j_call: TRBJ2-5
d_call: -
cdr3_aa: CASLRDSFETQYF
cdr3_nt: TGTGCCAGCTTGCGAGACAGTTTTGAGACCCAGTACTTC

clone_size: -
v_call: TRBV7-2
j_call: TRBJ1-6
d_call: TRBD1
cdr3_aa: CASSYDRVNSPLHF
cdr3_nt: TGTGCCAGCAGCTACGACAGGGTTAATTCACCCCTCCACTTT

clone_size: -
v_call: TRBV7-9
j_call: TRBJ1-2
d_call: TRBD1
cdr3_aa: CASSEPNSGTASYGYTF
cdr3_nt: TGTGCCAGCAGCGAGCCTAATAGTGGGACAGCTTCTTATGGCTACACCTTC

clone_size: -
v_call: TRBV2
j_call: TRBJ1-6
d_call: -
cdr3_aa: CASSALASQNGPLHF
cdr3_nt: TGTGCCAGCAGTGCCCTCGCCAGCCAAAACGGACCCCTCCACTTT

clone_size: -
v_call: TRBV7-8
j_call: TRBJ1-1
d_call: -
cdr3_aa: CASSPPFTNTEAFF
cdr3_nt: TGTGCCAGCAGCCCCCCCTTTACGAACACTGAAGCTTTCTTT

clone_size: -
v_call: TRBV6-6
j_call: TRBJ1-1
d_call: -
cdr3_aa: CASSYPARNTEAFF
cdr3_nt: TGTGCCAGCAGTTACCCGGCCAGAAACACTGAAGCTTTCTTT

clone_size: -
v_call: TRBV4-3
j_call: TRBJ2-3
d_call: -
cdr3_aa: CASSQKDISSTDTQYF
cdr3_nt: TGCGCCAGCAGCCAAAAGGACATTAGTAGCACAGATACGCAGTATTTT

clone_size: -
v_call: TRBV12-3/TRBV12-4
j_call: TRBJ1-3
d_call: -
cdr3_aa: CASGGNTIYF
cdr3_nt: TGTGCCAGTGGCGGAAACACCATATATTTT

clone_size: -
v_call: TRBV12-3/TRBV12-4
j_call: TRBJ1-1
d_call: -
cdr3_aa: CASSFLNTEAFF
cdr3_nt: TGTGCCAGCAGTTTTTTGAACACTGAAGCTTTCTTT

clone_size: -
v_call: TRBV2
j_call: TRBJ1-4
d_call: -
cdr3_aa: CASRAPGSSNEKLFF
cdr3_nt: TGTGCCAGCAGGGCTCCGGGGAGCTCTAATGAAAAACTGTTTTTT

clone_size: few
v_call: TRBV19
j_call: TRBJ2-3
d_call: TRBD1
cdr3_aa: CASSPGRDRVPPTDTQYF
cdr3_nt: TGTGCCAGTAGTCCGGGGCGGGACAGGGTCCCTCCCACAGATACGCAGTATTTT

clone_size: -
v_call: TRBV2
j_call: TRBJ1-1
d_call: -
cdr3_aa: CASSYVPQDQAFF
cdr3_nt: TGTGCCAGCAGTTATGTCCCACAGGATCAGGCTTTCTTT

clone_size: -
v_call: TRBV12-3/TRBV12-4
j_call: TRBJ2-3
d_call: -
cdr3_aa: CASSLYAGNTQYF
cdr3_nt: TGTGCCAGCAGTTTATATGCGGGGAATACACAGTATTTT

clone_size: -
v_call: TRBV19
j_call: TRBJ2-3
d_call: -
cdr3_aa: CASSTPGTLLSSLYTQYF
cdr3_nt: TGTGCCAGTAGTACCCCCGGAACGTTACTGAGTTCCCTCTATACGCAGTATTTT

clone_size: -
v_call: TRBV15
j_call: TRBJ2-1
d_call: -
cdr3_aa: CATSRSKTRPGENEQFF
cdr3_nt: TGTGCCACCAGCAGAAGTAAGACTCGACCCGGTGAAAATGAGCAGTTCTTC

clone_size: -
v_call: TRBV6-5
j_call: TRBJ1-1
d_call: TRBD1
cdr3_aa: CASKQGVNTEAFF
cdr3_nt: TGTGCCAGCAAACAGGGGGTGAACACTGAAGCTTTCTTT

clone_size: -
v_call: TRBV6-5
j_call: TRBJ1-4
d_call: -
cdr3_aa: CASTGQFNEKLFF
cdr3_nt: TGTGCCAGCACCGGACAGTTCAATGAAAAACTGTTTTTT

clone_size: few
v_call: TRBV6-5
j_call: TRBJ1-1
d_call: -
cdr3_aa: CASSLWGRETEAFF
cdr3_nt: TGTGCCAGCAGTCTTTGGGGGCGCGAAACAGAAGCTTTCTTT

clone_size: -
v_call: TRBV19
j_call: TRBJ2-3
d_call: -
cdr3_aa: CASSGVPRGTQYF
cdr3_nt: TGTGCCAGTAGTGGGGTCCCGCGGGGTACGCAGTATTTT

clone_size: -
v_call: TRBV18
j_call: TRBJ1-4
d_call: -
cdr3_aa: CASSPRRQTNEKLFF
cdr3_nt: TGTGCCAGCTCACCACGGCGGCAGACAAATGAAAAACTGTTTTTT

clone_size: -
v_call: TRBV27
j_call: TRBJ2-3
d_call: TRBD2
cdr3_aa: CAVGGGTDTQYF
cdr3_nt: TGTGCCGTCGGGGGGGGCACAGATACGCAGTATTTT

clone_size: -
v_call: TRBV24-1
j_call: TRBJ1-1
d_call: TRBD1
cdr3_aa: CATSPRTGGRGAFF
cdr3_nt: TGTGCCACCAGCCCGAGGACAGGGGGCCGAGGGGCTTTCTTT

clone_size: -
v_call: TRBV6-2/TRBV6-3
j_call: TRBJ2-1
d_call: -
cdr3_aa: CASSSAYNEQFF
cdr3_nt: TGTGCCAGCAGTTCCGCCTACAATGAGCAGTTCTTC

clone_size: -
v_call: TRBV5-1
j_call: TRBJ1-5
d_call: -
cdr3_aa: CASRLVSGPNQPQHF
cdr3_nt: TGCGCCAGCAGGCTGGTATCGGGACCCAATCAGCCCCAGCATTTT

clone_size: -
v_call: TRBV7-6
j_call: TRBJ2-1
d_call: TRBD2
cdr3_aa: CASTDLRTASGLYNEQFF
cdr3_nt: TGTGCCAGCACCGATCTTCGTACGGCTAGCGGCCTTTACAATGAGCAGTTCTTC

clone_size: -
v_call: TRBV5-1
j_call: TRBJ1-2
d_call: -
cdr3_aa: CASSLAVGDYGYTF
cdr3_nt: TGCGCCAGCAGCTTGGCCGTAGGGGACTATGGCTACACCTTC

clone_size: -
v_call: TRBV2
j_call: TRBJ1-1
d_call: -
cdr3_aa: CASSQGGNTEAFF
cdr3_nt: TGTGCCAGCAGCCAGGGAGGTAACACTGAAGCTTTCTTT

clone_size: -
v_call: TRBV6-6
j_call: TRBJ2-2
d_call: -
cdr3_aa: CASKRDGINTGELFF
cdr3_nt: TGTGCCAGCAAAAGGGATGGGATAAACACCGGGGAGCTGTTTTTT

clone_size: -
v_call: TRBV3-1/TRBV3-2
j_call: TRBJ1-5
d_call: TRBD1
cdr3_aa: CASSRGKGAYQPQHF
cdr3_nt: TGTGCCAGCTCCCGCGGTAAGGGGGCATATCAGCCCCAGCATTTT

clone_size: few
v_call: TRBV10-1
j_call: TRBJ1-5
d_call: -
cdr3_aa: CASSLSKNQPQHF
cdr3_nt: TGCGCCAGCAGTCTGAGTAAGAATCAGCCCCAGCATTTT

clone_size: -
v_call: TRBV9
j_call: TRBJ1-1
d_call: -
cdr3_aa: CASSPPRGTEAFF
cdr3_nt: TGTGCCAGCAGCCCCCCCCGGGGGACTGAAGCTTTCTTT